This T cell receptor beta chain stems from a study of long-term antiretroviral therapy in people with HIV. Overall study results and limits: Post-treatment diversity went higher with ART but stayed below transplant donor controls. Comparison with controls showed narrower CDR3 length ranges in HIV repertoires.

At least two post-ART and at least one pre-ART PBMC sample were available for each donor. Version v3.0 of the immunoSEQ assay ran at survey level. Sequencing targeted roughly 35,000-50,000 T-cell genomes per sample. Clones were sequenced by immunoSEQ multiplex PCR, and TCRdb holds only the in-frame ones, with some missing. The data show 20,000 to 25,000 clones, about 80% seen once. The CDR3 contains 11 residues. Trimming cost V 0 bases and J 10 bases, with 8 bases left between them. The germline gives CDR1 DFQATT, CDR2 SNEGSKA (reference sequence). This clone was detected only once. Its antigen is unknown.

The J gene is TRBJ2-3, the V gene TRBV20-1, with D unclear. The receptor's source is a woman in her forties with HIV. The sample consisted of unsorted PBMCs, taken 1.1 years before starting antiretroviral therapy. CDR3 region: CSARDITAQYF. The CDR3 nucleotides read TGCAGTGCTAGAGATATAACTGCGCAGTATTTT.